This T cell receptor (beta chain) comes out of a study of cytomegalovirus exposure and HLA in healthy donors. Study overall: Counted in an early data release were approximately 85 million unique TCRs from HLA-typed donors. General study points: TCR beta sequences reportedly predicted the HLA-A and HLA-B alleles of most subjects accurately. The authors confirmed in vitro that a few CMV-associated chains were specific for CMV antigens. A later analysis showed HLA-associated TCR beta chains outstripping equally common others in clonal expansion.

PCR involved 60 Vbeta and 13 Jbeta primers. Assay: immunoSEQ multiplex PCR; the TCRdb copy retains only in-frame clones and omits some. The data contain approximately 150,000 clones, approximately 81% of them singletons. As to this clone: Its specificity is unknown.

CDR3 length: 13 residues. The V gene's germline CDR1 is SEHNR and CDR2 FQNEAQ (reference sequence). What was sequenced was PBMCs. This sequence originates from a man aged 25 to 40 in good health and CMV-seropositive. The chain uses TRBV7-9 and TRBJ2-7; TRBD2 matches 8 bases. CDR3 protein: CSSSLAGLYEQYV. The DNA of the CDR3 is TGTTCCAGCAGCTTAGCGGGACTCTACGAGCAGTACGTC.